This TCR beta chain was retrieved from a study of Graves' ophthalmopathy and Graves' hyperthyroidism. Overall study findings and caveats: The model's prediction of ophthalmopathy progression had 65% to 71% sensitivity and around 77% specificity. Built on 13 signatures, a model told ophthalmopathy apart from stable hyperthyroidism with 85% to 90% sensitivity and 75% to 82% specificity.

This clonotype has ten or more counts. Its antigen is still unknown. Amplified TCR beta CDR3 regions were obtained using RNA transcripts as template. Following a first-round RT-PCR that used HTBI primers, a second-round multiplex PCR was carried out. TCRdb called the multiplex PCR reads again in MiXCR, with one record for every CDR3 protein. The top ten hold over 8.5% of the sample, which has about 1.1 million distinct CDR3 sequences, about 35% seen once. This receptor was identified in an adult man with Graves' hyperthyroidism. The sample consisted of peripheral blood or thyroid tissue (not recorded which).

The DNA for the CDR3 is TGTGCCAGCAGTCGGGGAGTTATCGGAAACACCATATATTTT. As protein: CASSRGVIGNTIYF. This chain joins TRBV2 and TRBJ1-3; D remains ambiguous. The germline V gene has CDR1 SNHLY and CDR2 FYNNEI. V gave up 5 bases and J gave up 4 bases, with 12 bases separating them. CDR3 length: 14 residues. Looking up the rest from reference TRBV2 and TRBJ1-3 gives the full variable domain: EPEVTQTPSHQVTQMGQEVILRCVPISNHLYFYWYRQILGQKVEFLVSFYNNEISEKSEIFDDQFSVERPDGSNFTLKIRSTKLEDSAMYFCASSRGVIGNTIYFGEGSWLTVV.